The rows below give T cell receptor beta chains drawn from one sample of a study of cytomegalovirus exposure and HLA in healthy donors. The repertoire was sequenced with immunoSEQ multiplex PCR; TCRdb's copy has only in-frame clones and lacks some. Here the sample spans some 120,000 clones, roughly 78% being singletons. Sequencing input: PBMCs. The receptors shown here come from a man between 35 and 55 years old in good health and CMV-seronegative. Both conserved end residues are part of each CDR3. The D gene is left open where the match is weak. A clone size is listed for some rows: how often the clone was seen (once, few, many), or a class if it is expanded.

>NA|TRBJ2-6|TRBV30|TRBD1
TGTGCCTGGAGCCGAGGACAGGGGGACTCTGGGGCCAACGTCCTGACTTTC
CAWSRGQGDSGANVLTF
>NA|TRBJ1-1|TRBV19|TRBD1
TGTGCCAGTAGTATGGTGGGGACAGCGAACACTGAAGCTTTCTTT
CASSMVGTANTEAFF
>NA|TRBJ1-5|TRBV2|NA
TGTGCCAGCAGTGAACAGGGTAGTAGCAATCAGCCCCAGCATTTT
CASSEQGSSNQPQHF
>few|TRBJ2-2|TRBV6-5|TRBD1
TGTGCCAGCAGCAGGGGACAGGTTTCCGGGGAGCTGTTTTTT
CASSRGQVSGELFF
>NA|TRBJ1-2|TRBV4-2|NA
TGTGCCAGCAGCCAAGTCGAGACAGTCTATGGCTACACCTTC
CASSQVETVYGYTF
>NA|TRBJ2-5|TRBV5-4|TRBD2
TGTGCCAGCAGCTCGGCCCTACTAGCGGGAGTGCAGACCCAGTACTTC
CASSSALLAGVQTQYF
>NA|TRBJ2-5|TRBV29-1|NA
TGCAGCGTTGAGGAAGTTGCGGCCCAGTACTTC
CSVEEVAAQYF
>once|TRBJ2-7|TRBV10-3|TRBD1
TGTGCCATCATGGGACAGGTATCCTACGAGCAGTACTTC
CAIMGQVSYEQYF
>once|TRBJ2-3|TRBV6-4|NA
TGTGCCAGCAGCACCGACGGGGGCACAGATACGCAGTATTTT
CASSTDGGTDTQYF
>few|TRBJ2-7|TRBV6-1|NA
TGTGCCAGCAGTGAAAAGGAGAGGCGCGCCCGAAAGGGGCACTTC
CASSEKERRARKGHF
>NA|TRBJ2-7|TRBV21-1|NA
TGTGCCAGCAGCAAACGGACAGATGAGCAGTACTTC
CASSKRTDEQYF
>once|TRBJ1-1|TRBV5-4|NA
TGTGCCAGCAGCTTGGCCTTGACAAGTACCTCGAACACTGAAGCTTTCTTT
CASSLALTSTSNTEAFF
>NA|TRBJ2-7|TRBV9|TRBD2
TGTGCCAGCAGCGTTGGAATCCCGATCCGCGGGGGGCCAACCTACGAGCAGTACTTC
CASSVGIPIRGGPTYEQYF
>once|TRBJ1-6|TRBV6-5|TRBD1
TGTGCCAGCAGTTACGGAGGGGGCTTTAATTCACCCCTCCACTTT
CASSYGGGFNSPLHF
>NA|TRBJ1-1|TRBV5-4|TRBD1
TGTGCCAGCAGCCCAAGACAGGGGGAAAGTACTGAAGCTTTCTTT
CASSPRQGESTEAFF
>once|TRBJ2-5|TRBV11-2|TRBD2
TGTGCCAGCAGCCCAAATTCCGGGACTAGCGGGGGTTCGAAGACCCAGTACTTC
CASSPNSGTSGGSKTQYF
>few|TRBJ2-6|TRBV28|NA
TGTGCCAGCAGAGGGAGGGGGGCTGGGGCCAACGTCCTGACTTTC
CASRGRGAGANVLTF
>NA|TRBJ2-1|TRBV4-2|NA
TGTGCCAGCAGAAGGGTGGCCGGCGGGCCGGTGGGCGATGAGCAGTTCTTC
CASRRVAGGPVGDEQFF
>few|TRBJ2-7|TRBV25-1|TRBD2
TGTGCCAGCAGTGCCCGACTAGCGGGAAGTGGAGAGCAGTACTTC
CASSARLAGSGEQYF
>NA|TRBJ2-1|TRBV7-8|TRBD1
TGTGCCAGCAGCTTAACAGGGGATCATGAGCAGTTCTTC
CASSLTGDHEQFF
>NA|TRBJ1-2|TRBV30|TRBD1
TGTGCCTGGACCGGACAGGGGGCAAGCTACACCTTC
CAWTGQGASYTF
>NA|TRBJ1-4|TRBV2|NA
TGTGCCAGCAGTGAAGGGGTGACAGGACATTTT
CASSEGVTGHF